This T cell receptor (beta chain) was profiled in a study of blood T cell repertoires in COVID-19. Germline CDR1 is MDHEN and CDR2 is SYDVKM. The CDR3 totals 14 residues. Trimming took 4 bases from V and 4 from J, leaving 11 bases between them. Assay used: immunoSEQ multiplex PCR; TCRdb lists only in-frame clones, some missing. The repertoire holds fewer than 400,000 clones, with about 90% as singletons. The clonotype comes from a woman aged 30 to 39 with COVID-19, enrolled during active disease. Sequencing used peripheral blood. The chain is built from TRBV28 and TRBJ1-5, with D possibly TRBD1 on 5 matching bases. The CDR3 loop reads CASSYQGFNQPQHF. CDR3 DNA sequence: TGTGCCAGCAGTTATCAGGGCTTTAATCAGCCCCAGCATTTT.